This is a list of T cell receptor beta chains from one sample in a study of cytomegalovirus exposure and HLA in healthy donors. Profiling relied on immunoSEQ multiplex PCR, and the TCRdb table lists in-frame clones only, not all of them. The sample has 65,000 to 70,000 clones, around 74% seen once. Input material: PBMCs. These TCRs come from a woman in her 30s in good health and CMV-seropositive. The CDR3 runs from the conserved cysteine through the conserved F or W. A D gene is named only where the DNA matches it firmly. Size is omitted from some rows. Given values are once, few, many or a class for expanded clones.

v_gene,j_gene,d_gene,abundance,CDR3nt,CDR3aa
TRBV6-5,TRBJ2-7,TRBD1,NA,TGTGCCAGCAGTCCGGGACAGGGGGCCCACGAGCAGTACTTC,CASSPGQGAHEQYF
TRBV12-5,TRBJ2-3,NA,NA,TGTGCTAGTGGTTTGGGTCTGGATACGCAGTATTTT,CASGLGLDTQYF
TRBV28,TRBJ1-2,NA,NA,TGTGCCAGCAGCGCCTCCCCGGGGAGGGGCGAACACGGCTACACCTTC,CASSASPGRGEHGYTF
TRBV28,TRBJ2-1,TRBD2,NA,TGTGCCAGCAGTCCTAGCGGGAGGGGACACAATGAGCAGTTCTTC,CASSPSGRGHNEQFF
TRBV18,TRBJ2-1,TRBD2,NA,TGTGCCAGCTCACCCAGACTAGCGGGAGGGCCGGGGTCCTACAATGAGCAGTTCTTC,CASSPRLAGGPGSYNEQFF
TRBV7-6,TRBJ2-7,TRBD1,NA,TGTGCCAGCAGCTCTTCGACAGGGGTGGCGTACGAGCAGTACTTC,CASSSSTGVAYEQYF
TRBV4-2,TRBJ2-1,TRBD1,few,TGTGCCAGCAGCCAAGAAACGGGACAGGGTCCTGACGAGCAGTTCTTC,CASSQETGQGPDEQFF
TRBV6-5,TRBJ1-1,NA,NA,TGTGCCAGCAGTTATAACAGGGTGGCTTTCTTT,CASSYNRVAFF
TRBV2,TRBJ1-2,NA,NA,TGTGCCAGCAGTGATCAGGGAAACTATGGCTACACCTTC,CASSDQGNYGYTF
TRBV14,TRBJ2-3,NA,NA,TGTGCCAGCAGCCAAGGTCTGCCTAGAGCCTTCCCAGATACGCAGTATTTT,CASSQGLPRAFPDTQYF
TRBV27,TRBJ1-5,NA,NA,TGTGCCAGCAGTTTCGCCCCCGGGGGAAGCAATCAGCCCCAGCATTTT,CASSFAPGGSNQPQHF
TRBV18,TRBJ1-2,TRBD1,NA,TGTGCCAGCTCACCGCCGGGACAGGGCCTCTATGGCTACACCTTC,CASSPPGQGLYGYTF
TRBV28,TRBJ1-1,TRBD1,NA,TGTGCCACGAGGGGGCAAGTTGAAGCTTTCTTT,CATRGQVEAFF
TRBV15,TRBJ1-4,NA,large,TGTGCCACCAGCGCCGGGTCAGAAACAGAAAAACTGTTTTTT,CATSAGSETEKLFF
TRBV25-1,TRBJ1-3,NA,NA,TGTGCCAGCCCAACGTGGGGAGTCGGGTCTGGAAACACCATATATTTT,CASPTWGVGSGNTIYF
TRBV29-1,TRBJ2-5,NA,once,TGCAGCGCGACGACAGGCCCTGGGGCACAAGAGACCCAGTACTTC,CSATTGPGAQETQYF
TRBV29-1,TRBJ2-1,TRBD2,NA,TGCAGCGTTGAATCACGGGCTAGCGGGAGGGCCGGCAATGAGCAGTTCTTC,CSVESRASGRAGNEQFF
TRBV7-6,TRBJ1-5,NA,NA,TGTGCCAGCAGCTTTTGGGGAGGGGCCTTGCATTTT,CASSFWGGALHF
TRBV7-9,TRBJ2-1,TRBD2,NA,TGTGCCAGCAGCAAGTTAGCGGGTCCCTACAATGAGCAGTTCTTC,CASSKLAGPYNEQFF
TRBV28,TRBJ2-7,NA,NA,TGTGCCAGCAGTTTGAGCAGGGGCGAGCAGTACTTC,CASSLSRGEQYF
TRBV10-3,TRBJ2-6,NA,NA,TGTGCCATCAGTGAATCTTACAGGTCAGTTGGGGCCAACGTCCTGACTTTC,CAISESYRSVGANVLTF
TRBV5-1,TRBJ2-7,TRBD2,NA,TGCGCCAGCAGCCTAGCGGGGACGGCCTACGAGCAGTACTTC,CASSLAGTAYEQYF
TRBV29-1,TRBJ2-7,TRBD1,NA,TGCAGCGTTGCTCTCCCCGGGACAGCCTACGAGCAGTACTTC,CSVALPGTAYEQYF
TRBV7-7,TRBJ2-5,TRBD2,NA,TGTGCTAGCACCAAAAGGGGGCCTTGGACTAGCGGGCTTCAAGAGACCCAGTACTTC,CASTKRGPWTSGLQETQYF
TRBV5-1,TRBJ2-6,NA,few,TGCGCCAGCAGCTTAAACTCACAGGGCAGCTCTGGGGCCAACGTCCTGACTTTC,CASSLNSQGSSGANVLTF
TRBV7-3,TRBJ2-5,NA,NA,TGTGCCAGCAGCCCCTATGGGGGGGAGACCCAGTACTTC,CASSPYGGETQYF